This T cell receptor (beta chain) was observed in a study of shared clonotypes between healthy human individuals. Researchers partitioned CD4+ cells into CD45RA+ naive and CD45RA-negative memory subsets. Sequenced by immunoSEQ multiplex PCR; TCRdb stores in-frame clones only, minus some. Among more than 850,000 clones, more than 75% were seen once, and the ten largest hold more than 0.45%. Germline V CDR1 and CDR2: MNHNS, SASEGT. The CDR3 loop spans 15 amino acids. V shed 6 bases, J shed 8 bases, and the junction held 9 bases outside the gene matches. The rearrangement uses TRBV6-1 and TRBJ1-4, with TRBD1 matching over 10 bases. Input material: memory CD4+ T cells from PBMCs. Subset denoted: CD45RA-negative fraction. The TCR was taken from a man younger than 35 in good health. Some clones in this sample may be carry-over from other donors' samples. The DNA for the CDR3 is TGTGCCAGCAGGGGGACAGGGGTGGATGGGGAAAAACTGTTTTTT. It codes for CASRGTGVDGEKLFF.